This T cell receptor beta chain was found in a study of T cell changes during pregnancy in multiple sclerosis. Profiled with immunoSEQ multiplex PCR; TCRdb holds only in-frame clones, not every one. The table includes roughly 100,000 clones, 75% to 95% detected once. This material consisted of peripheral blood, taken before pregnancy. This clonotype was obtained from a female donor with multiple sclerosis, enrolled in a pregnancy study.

CDR3 amino acids: CASSPRGLAGGKAYNEQFF. In DNA, the CDR3 is TGTGCCAGCAGCCCCAGAGGACTAGCGGGAGGAAAAGCCTACAATGAGCAGTTCTTC. The chain links TRBV11-2 to TRBJ2-1; 14 nucleotides match TRBD2. The J segment lost 2 bases and the V segment lost 5 bases, leaving 11 bases of the junction unmatched. Looked up from germline, CDR1 is SGHAT and CDR2 is FQNNGV. There are 19 residues in the CDR3. Full variable domain (remainder filled in from reference TRBV11-2 and TRBJ2-1): EAGVAQSPRYKIIEKRQSVAFWCNPISGHATLYWYQQILGQGPKLLIQFQNNGVVDDSQLPKDRFSAERLKGVDSTLKIQPAKLEDSAVYLCASSPRGLAGGKAYNEQFFGPGTRLTVL.